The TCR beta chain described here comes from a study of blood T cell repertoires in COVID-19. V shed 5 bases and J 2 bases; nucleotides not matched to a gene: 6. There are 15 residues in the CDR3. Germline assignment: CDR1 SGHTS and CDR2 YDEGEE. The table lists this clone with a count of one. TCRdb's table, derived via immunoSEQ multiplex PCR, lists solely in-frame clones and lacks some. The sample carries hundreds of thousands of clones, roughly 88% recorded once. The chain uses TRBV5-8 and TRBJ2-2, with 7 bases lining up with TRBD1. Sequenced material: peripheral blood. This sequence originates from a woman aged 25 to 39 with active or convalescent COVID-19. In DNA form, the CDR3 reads TGTGCCAGCAGACATGGGACAGCTAACACCGGGGAGCTGTTTTTT. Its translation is CASRHGTANTGELFF.